The rows below give T cell receptor beta chains drawn from one sample of a study of metastatic and nonmetastatic thyroid tumors. TCRdb re-analyzed the PCR reads using MiXCR. The sample includes around 40,000 clones, approximately 18% of them seen just once. The source material was blood. These receptors came from a male donor with papillary thyroid cancer or a benign thyroid nodule (not recorded which). Some clones in this sample may be carry-over from other donors' samples. Each CDR3 is given with its conserved first and last residue. D genes are given only for firm matches. The size field is filled for only some rows; it gives once, few, many or a size class.

>TRBV30|TRBJ2-2|TRBD1|-
TGTGCCTGGAGACGGGACAGGGGGTACACCGGGGAGCTGTTTTTT
CAWRRDRGYTGELFF
>TRBV7-2|TRBJ1-6|TRBD1|-
TGTGCCAGCAGCGGACAGGGCGGTTCACCCCTCCACTTT
CASSGQGGSPLHF
>TRBV7-8|TRBJ1-2|-|many
TGTGCCAGCAGCTTCGATGGAGGGTCGTACTATGGCTACACCTTC
CASSFDGGSYYGYTF
>TRBV6-4|TRBJ2-1|-|few
TGTGCCAGCAGTGTAGGAGGTTCCTACAATGAGCAGTTCTTC
CASSVGGSYNEQFF
>TRBV11-2|TRBJ2-1|-|-
TGTGCCAGCATCCCCTTGAGGAGCAAGCAGTTCTTC
CASIPLRSKQFF
>TRBV20-1|TRBJ2-2|-|many
TGCAGTGGGCAGGGGGGGGCCGGGGAGCTGTTTTTT
CSGQGGAGELFF
>TRBV27|TRBJ2-7|-|few
TGTGCCAGCAAGAAGTCTAGAGACTCCTACGAGCAGTACTTC
CASKKSRDSYEQYF
>TRBV6-1|TRBJ1-4|TRBD1|few
TGTGCCGTCCGGGGACAGCCTAATGAAAAACTGTTTTTT
CAVRGQPNEKLFF
>TRBV11-1|TRBJ2-1|TRBD2|many
TGTGCCAGCAGCTTCATTAGCGGGGGCCTTAGTGGGGCCAATGAGCAGTTCTTC
CASSFISGGLSGANEQFF
>TRBV11-3|TRBJ2-7|TRBD2|many
TGTGCCAGCAGCTTAGATCCAGCGGGAGAGGACGAGCAGTACTTC
CASSLDPAGEDEQYF
>TRBV5-1|TRBJ2-1|-|-
TGCGCCAGCAACTTTTCGGCAGGGGATATCGGTGAGCAGTTCTTT
CASNFSAGDIGEQFF
>TRBV2|TRBJ2-7|-|many
TGTGCCAGCACCCGGAGCCAAAACGACTACGAGCAGTACTTC
CASTRSQNDYEQYF
>TRBV10-1|TRBJ2-5|TRBD1|many
TGCGCCAGCAGCCCCGGACAGGGTCAGGAGACCCAGTACTTC
CASSPGQGQETQYF
>TRBV2|TRBJ1-5|TRBD1|many
TGTGCCAGCAGTGGGGGACAGGGCTACAATCAGCCCCAGCATTTT
CASSGGQGYNQPQHF
>TRBV11-2|TRBJ1-6|-|-
TGTGCCAGCAGCTTAGTAGGGTTCAGGCGTTCACCCCTCCACTTT
CASSLVGFRRSPLHF
>TRBV7-9|TRBJ2-5|-|many
TGTGCCAGCAGCTTTTCACAGGTCGTAGACTTC
CASSFSQVVDF
>TRBV4-2|TRBJ2-7|TRBD2|many
TGTGCCAGCAGCCAAGATTTGGGAGCGGGAGGCTTTGAGCAGTACTTC
CASSQDLGAGGFEQYF
>TRBV5-1|TRBJ1-2|TRBD1|-
TGCGCCAGCATCCTAGGACAGGGGAGAGTGGGCTACACCTTC
CASILGQGRVGYTF
>TRBV11-2|TRBJ2-1|TRBD2|many
TGTGCCAGCAGCTTAATGGGGCTAGCGGGGGTCAATGAGCAGTTCTTC
CASSLMGLAGVNEQFF
>TRBV12-3/TRBV12-4|TRBJ2-2|TRBD2|-
TGTGCCAGCAGTACACCTAATAGCGGGAGGGCAAACACCGGGGAGCTGTTTTTT
CASSTPNSGRANTGELFF
>TRBV15|TRBJ2-3|TRBD2|many
TGTGCCACCACTGGGACGCGGGGGGTCACAGATACGCAGTATTTT
CATTGTRGVTDTQYF
>TRBV6-1|TRBJ2-7|TRBD1|many
TGTGCCAGCAGTGACCGGGACAGGGACTACGAGCAGTACTTC
CASSDRDRDYEQYF
>TRBV6-2/TRBV6-3|TRBJ2-1|-|-
TGTGCCAGCAGTTATTCTGCGGCGAATGAGCAGTTCTTC
CASSYSAANEQFF
>TRBV28|TRBJ2-6|TRBD1|many
TGTGCCAGCAGTTTAGGGTTGGGCGACAGGGATGGGGCCAACGTCCTGACTTTC
CASSLGLGDRDGANVLTF
>TRBV5-1|TRBJ2-3|-|-
TGTGCCAGCAGCTTAAGGACACAAATCACAGATACGCAGTATTTT
CASSLRTQITDTQYF
>TRBV6-5|TRBJ2-7|TRBD2|many
TGTGCCAGCAGTTACGGGGGGAGGGCCTACGAGCAGTACTTC
CASSYGGRAYEQYF
>TRBV11-3|TRBJ2-7|-|-
TGTGCCAGCAGCTCGACCGGGAACGAGCAGTACTTC
CASSSTGNEQYF
>TRBV18|TRBJ1-2|-|many
TGTGCCAGCTCACTTCAAGGAGACTATGGCTACACCTTC
CASSLQGDYGYTF
>TRBV20-1|TRBJ1-6|-|many
TGCAGTGCTAGTGTGGGGCAGGGTATTTATAATTCACCCCTCCACTTT
CSASVGQGIYNSPLHF
>TRBV10-3|TRBJ1-1|TRBD1|many
TGTGCCATCAGTGAGATCGACAGGGGCAGAACTGAAGCTTTCTTT
CAISEIDRGRTEAFF
>TRBV20-1|TRBJ2-1|TRBD2|medium-sized
TGCAGTGCTAGAGATGGAAGCGGGAGATCTGAGCAGTTCTTC
CSARDGSGRSEQFF
>TRBV2|TRBJ2-2|-|few
TGTGCCAGCAGGTACAGGCCGAACACCGTGGAGCTGTTTTTT
CASRYRPNTVELFF
>TRBV2|TRBJ1-3|-|-
TGTGCCAGGAGCACCCTCGGGGGGGCTCCTGGAAACACCATATATTTT
CARSTLGGAPGNTIYF
>TRBV6-2/TRBV6-3|TRBJ2-1|TRBD2|few
TGTGCCAGCAGTGACTCCGGTACTAGCGGTTACAATGAGCAGTTCTTC
CASSDSGTSGYNEQFF
>TRBV5-4|TRBJ2-6|-|many
TGTGCCAGCAGCTTGTCGGAGAGGGCTGGGGCCAACGTCCTGACTTTC
CASSLSERAGANVLTF
>TRBV14|TRBJ2-5|-|once
TGTGCCAGCAGCCAAGATATGTTGGAAGAGACTCAGTACTTC
CASSQDMLEETQYF
>TRBV6-2/TRBV6-3|TRBJ2-7|TRBD1|few
TGTGCCAGCAAAGGACAGGGATACGAGCAGTACTTC
CASKGQGYEQYF
>TRBV5-1|TRBJ2-3|TRBD2|many
TGCGCCAGCCAGGGTTTAGCGGGGGCCTCAGATACGCAGTATTTT
CASQGLAGASDTQYF
>TRBV9|TRBJ2-3|TRBD2|many
TGTGCCAGCAGCCTGAGACTAGCGGGGAGCACAGATACGCAGTATTTT
CASSLRLAGSTDTQYF
>TRBV19|TRBJ2-7|-|few
TGTGCCAGTAAAGGCAGGGCCTACGAGCAGTACTTC
CASKGRAYEQYF
>TRBV5-1|TRBJ2-7|-|once
TGCGCCAGCATCTTGGTTGTGCCTACGTACGAGCAGTACTTC
CASILVVPTYEQYF